This TCR beta chain appears in the sequencing data of a study of CD8+ T cells in alopecia areata. As the sequencing template, cDNA was produced by extracting RNA and reverse transcribing it. Profiled with immunoSEQ multiplex PCR; TCRdb holds only in-frame clones, not every one. Here the sample spans about 74,000 clones, 29% being singletons. Treatment indicated: oral pan-JAK inhibitor, 5-10 mg twice daily. Collected material from alopecia areata patients comprised lesional scalp punch biopsies and peripheral blood. Investigators sorted PBMCs to obtain both CD4+ and CD8+ T cells. This CDR3 region has 11 residues. Germline V gives CDR1 SQVTM, CDR2 ANQGSEA. Between the trimmed V and J ends, which lost 5 bases and 5 bases, there was a span of 10 bases.

The rearrangement joins TRBV29-1 to TRBJ2-7, with D possibly matching TRBD2 (5 bases). The specimen was CD8+ T cells sorted from blood, collected at week 4, from a patient treated with tofacitinib. The sequence was obtained from a human donor with alopecia areata. The CDR3 DNA sequence: TGCAGCGTTAATTCGGGGAACGAGCAGTACTTC. This gives the protein CSVNSGNEQYF.